The clone carrying this T cell receptor (beta chain) has at least ten counts. The antigen is unknown. Per the study methods: A distant-metastasis classifier for papillary thyroid cancer was built using CDR3 differences across clinicopathological groups. MiXCR was used by TCRdb to re-call the PCR reads. These V and J calls originate from TCRdb's pipeline instead of the authors' own analysis. Seen here are over 15,000 clones, approximately 23% observed once, and the top ten hold roughly 12%. No treatment of any kind had been given to any patient before thyroid surgery. The ends lost 4 bases at V and 1 base at J; junction bases unmatched: 7. CDR3 size: 16 residues. Germline CDR1 reads MGHRA; CDR2 reads YSYEKL. The sample is drawn from a study of metastatic and nonmetastatic thyroid tumors. About the study: The comparison covered peripheral blood and tumor or nodule tissue in malignant and benign thyroid patients.

The study, taken as a whole, reports: For both blood and tumor, malignant thyroid tumors reportedly showed significantly higher TCR beta diversity than benign nodules did.

The material sequenced was tumor tissue. The sequence derives from a female donor with papillary thyroid cancer or a benign thyroid nodule (not recorded which). Some clones in this sample may be carry-over from other donors' samples. V is TRBV4-1 and J is TRBJ2-1; 7 positions agree with TRBD1. The CDR3 reads CASSPKQGTSYNEQFF. Written as DNA, the CDR3 is TGCGCCAGCAGCCCTAAACAGGGGACGTCCTACAATGAGCAGTTCTTC.